A selection of T cell receptor beta chains follows, all from one sample in a study of blood T cell repertoires in COVID-19. Sequenced by immunoSEQ multiplex PCR; TCRdb stores in-frame clones only, minus some. Among about 300,000 clones, 87% were seen once, and the ten largest hold approximately 1.6%. Sequenced: peripheral blood. The source of these receptors is a woman aged 40 to 50 who had recovered from COVID-19. CDR3s include the opening cysteine and the closing phenylalanine or tryptophan. The D gene is left open where the match is weak. Some rows have no size entry. The others give once, few or many, or a class for an expanded clone.

d_gene | j_gene | v_gene | abundance | CDR3aa | CDR3nt
NA | TRBJ2-5 | TRBV27 | few | CASSPRGDPQETQYF | TGTGCCAGCAGTCCCCGAGGAGATCCCCAAGAGACCCAGTACTTC
NA | TRBJ1-6 | TRBV6-2/TRBV6-3 | NA | CASSLQSSGDSPLHF | TGTGCCAGCAGTCTACAGTCCTCCGGGGATTCACCCCTCCACTTT
NA | TRBJ2-3 | TRBV6-5 | NA | CASTPPGEADTQYF | TGTGCCAGCACCCCGCCGGGGGAAGCAGATACGCAGTATTTT
NA | TRBJ1-2 | TRBV9 | NA | CASSQGGTAYGYTF | TGTGCCAGCAGCCAAGGAGGGACGGCCTATGGCTACACCTTC
TRBD1 | TRBJ2-7 | TRBV7-2 | NA | CASSFDRGVFFEQYF | TGTGCCAGCAGCTTCGACAGGGGGGTATTCTTCGAGCAGTACTTC
NA | TRBJ1-1 | TRBV5-4 | NA | CASKRQITEAFF | TGTGCCAGCAAGAGACAGATCACTGAAGCTTTCTTT
NA | TRBJ2-2 | TRBV5-1 | NA | CASSPITGNTGELFF | TGCGCCAGCAGCCCGATAACAGGGAACACCGGGGAGCTGTTTTTT
NA | TRBJ2-5 | TRBV4-1 | few | CASSQDGQVATQYF | TGCGCCAGCAGCCAAGATGGCCAGGTGGCGACCCAGTACTTC
TRBD1 | TRBJ2-1 | TRBV30 | once | CAWSVTLRDREFF | TGTGCCTGGAGTGTAACCCTCCGGGACAGGGAGTTCTTC
TRBD1 | TRBJ1-1 | TRBV28 | NA | CASSDPSGGNTEAFF | TGTGCCAGCAGTGATCCCTCAGGGGGCAACACTGAAGCTTTCTTT
TRBD2 | TRBJ2-3 | TRBV27 | NA | CASNSGALTDTQYF | TGTGCCAGCAATAGCGGGGCTCTCACAGATACGCAGTATTTT
TRBD1 | TRBJ2-7 | TRBV6-2/TRBV6-3 | NA | CASSYGGTGLYEQYF | TGTGCCAGCAGTTACGGCGGGACAGGCCTCTACGAGCAGTACTTC
NA | TRBJ1-2 | TRBV6-5 | NA | CASLRGGASGYTF | TGTGCCAGCCTCCGTGGGGGGGCAAGTGGCTACACCTTC
TRBD2 | TRBJ2-1 | TRBV4-1 | NA | CASSQDQAGYNEQFF | TGCGCCAGCAGCCAAGATCAAGCGGGGTACAATGAGCAGTTCTTC
NA | TRBJ1-2 | TRBV6-5 | NA | CASSYRYRANYGYTF | TGTGCCAGCAGTTACCGCTACAGGGCCAACTATGGCTACACCTTC
NA | TRBJ2-1 | TRBV19 | NA | CATIPPDTYNEQFF | TGTGCCACCATCCCCCCAGATACATACAATGAGCAGTTCTTC
NA | TRBJ1-2 | TRBV28 | NA | CASRLTGPLGYTF | TGTGCCAGCAGACTAACAGGGCCCCTTGGCTACACCTTC
NA | TRBJ1-6 | TRBV12-3/TRBV12-4 | NA | CASSFTGSPLHF | TGTGCCAGCAGTTTTACGGGTTCACCCCTCCACTTT
TRBD2 | TRBJ2-7 | TRBV2 | NA | CASRGGVRDPNF | TGTGCCAGCAGGGGGGGGGTCCGGGACCCTAACTTC
NA | TRBJ2-7 | TRBV2 | NA | CASSEGLYEQYF | TGTGCCAGCAGTGAAGGGCTCTACGAGCAGTACTTC